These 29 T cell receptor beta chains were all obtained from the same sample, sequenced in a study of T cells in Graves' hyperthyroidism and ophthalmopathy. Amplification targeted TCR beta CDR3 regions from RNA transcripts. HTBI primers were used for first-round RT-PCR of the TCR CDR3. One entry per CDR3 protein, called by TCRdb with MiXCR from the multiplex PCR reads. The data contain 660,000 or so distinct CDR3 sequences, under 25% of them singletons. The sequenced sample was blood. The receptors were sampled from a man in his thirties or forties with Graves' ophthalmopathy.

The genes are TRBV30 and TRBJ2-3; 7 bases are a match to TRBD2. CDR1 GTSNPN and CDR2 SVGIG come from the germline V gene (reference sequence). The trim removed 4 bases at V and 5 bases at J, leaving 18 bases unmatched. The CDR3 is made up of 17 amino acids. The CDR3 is CAWTSGEDLVSLDTQYF. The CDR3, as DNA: TGTGCCTGGACCAGCGGGGAGGACTTAGTGAGCCTAGATACGCAGTATTTT.

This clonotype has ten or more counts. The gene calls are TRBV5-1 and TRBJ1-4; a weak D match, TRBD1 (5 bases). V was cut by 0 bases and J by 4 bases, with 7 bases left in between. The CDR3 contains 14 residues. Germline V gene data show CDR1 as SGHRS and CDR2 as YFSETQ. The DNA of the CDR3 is TGCGCCAGCAGCTTGGGACAGTTTAATGAAAAACTGTTTTTT. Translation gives CASSLGQFNEKLFF.

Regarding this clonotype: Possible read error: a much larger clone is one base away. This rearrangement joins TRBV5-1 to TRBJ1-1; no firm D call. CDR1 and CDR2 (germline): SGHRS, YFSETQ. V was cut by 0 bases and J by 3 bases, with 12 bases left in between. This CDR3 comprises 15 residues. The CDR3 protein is CASSLGPGVDTEAFF. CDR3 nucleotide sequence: TGCGCCAGCAGCTTGGGGCCGGGAGTGGACACTGAAGCTTTCTTT.

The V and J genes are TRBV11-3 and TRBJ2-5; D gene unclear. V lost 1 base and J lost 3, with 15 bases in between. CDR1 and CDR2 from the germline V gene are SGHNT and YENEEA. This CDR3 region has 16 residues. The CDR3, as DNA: TGTGCCAGCAGCTTAGGAGGCTCCCTTCAGGAAGAGACCCAGTACTTC. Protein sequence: CASSLGGSLQEETQYF.

CDR3 DNA sequence: TGCGCCAGCAGCCAAGATAAGCTCACTAGGTTCATTCAGTACTTC. Protein product: CASSQDKLTRFIQYF. The rearrangement joins TRBV4-1 to TRBJ2-4; perhaps TRBD2 as D (5 bases). V was pared by 0 bases and J by 9 bases, with 15 bases between. Germline values: CDR1 MGHRA, CDR2 YSYEKL. This CDR3 comprises 15 residues.

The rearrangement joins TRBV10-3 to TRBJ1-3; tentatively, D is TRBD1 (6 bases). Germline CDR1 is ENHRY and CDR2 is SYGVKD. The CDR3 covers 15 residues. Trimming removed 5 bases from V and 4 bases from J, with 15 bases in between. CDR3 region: CAISPRDTNGNTIYF. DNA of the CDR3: TGTGCCATCAGTCCCCGGGACACTAACGGAAACACCATATATTTT.

The CDR3 is CATSDRGQILFF. The DNA for the CDR3 is TGTGCCACCAGTGACAGGGGGCAAATACTGTTTTTT. The chain combines TRBV24-1 with TRBJ1-4, with 8 nucleotides matching TRBD1. The V gene's germline CDR1 is KGHDR and CDR2 SFDVKD. Trimming cost V 4 bases and J 13 bases; bases outside gene matches: 4. The length of the CDR3 is 12 residues.

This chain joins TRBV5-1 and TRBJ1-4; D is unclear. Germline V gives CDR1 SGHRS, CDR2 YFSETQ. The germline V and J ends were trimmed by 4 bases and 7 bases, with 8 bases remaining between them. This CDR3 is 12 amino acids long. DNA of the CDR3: TGCGCCAGCAGCCCCCTTGGTGAAAAACTGTTTTTT. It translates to CASSPLGEKLFF.

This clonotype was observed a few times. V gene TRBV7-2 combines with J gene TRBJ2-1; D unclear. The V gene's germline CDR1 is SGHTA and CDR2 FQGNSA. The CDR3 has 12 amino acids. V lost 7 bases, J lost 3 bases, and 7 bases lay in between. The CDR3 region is CASTTHYNEQFF. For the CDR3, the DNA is TGTGCCAGCACGACTCACTACAATGAGCAGTTCTTC. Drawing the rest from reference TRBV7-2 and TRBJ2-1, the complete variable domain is GAGVSQSPSNKVTEKGKDVELRCDPISGHTALYWYRQSLGQGLEFLIYFQGNSAPDKSGLPSDRFSAERTGGSVSTLTIQRTQQEDSAVYLCASTTHYNEQFFGPGTRLTVL.

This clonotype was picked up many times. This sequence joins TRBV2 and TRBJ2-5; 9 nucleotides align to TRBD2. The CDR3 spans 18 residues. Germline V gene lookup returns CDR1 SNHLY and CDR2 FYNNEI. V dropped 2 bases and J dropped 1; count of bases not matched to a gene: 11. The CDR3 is CASSELGGGLAIQETQYF. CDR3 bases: TGTGCCAGCAGTGAACTCGGGGGAGGACTAGCGATCCAAGAGACCCAGTACTTC.

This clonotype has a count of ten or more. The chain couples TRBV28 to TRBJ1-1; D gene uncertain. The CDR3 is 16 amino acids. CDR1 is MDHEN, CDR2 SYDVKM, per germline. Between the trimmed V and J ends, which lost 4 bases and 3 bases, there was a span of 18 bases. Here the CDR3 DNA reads TGTGCCAGCAGTTCACCCGGGTCCCCCTTGCACACTGAAGCTTTCTTT. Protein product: CASSSPGSPLHTEAFF. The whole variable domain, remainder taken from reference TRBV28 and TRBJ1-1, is DVKVTQSSRYLVKRTGEKVFLECVQDMDHENMFWYRQDPGLGLRLIYFSYDVKMKEKGDIPEGYSVSREKKERFSLILESASTNQTSMYLCASSSPGSPLHTEAFFGQGTRLTVV.

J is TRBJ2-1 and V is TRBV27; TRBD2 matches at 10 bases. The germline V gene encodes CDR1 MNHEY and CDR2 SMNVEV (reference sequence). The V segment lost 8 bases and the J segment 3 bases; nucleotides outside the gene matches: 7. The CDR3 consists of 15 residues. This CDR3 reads CASGPGTSVYNEQFF. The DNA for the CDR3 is TGTGCCAGCGGACCCGGGACTAGCGTCTACAATGAGCAGTTCTTC.

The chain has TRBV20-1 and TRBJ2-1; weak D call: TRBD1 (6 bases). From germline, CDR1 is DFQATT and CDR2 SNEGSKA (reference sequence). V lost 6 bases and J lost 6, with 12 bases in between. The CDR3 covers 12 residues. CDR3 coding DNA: TGCAGTGCACTCGACAGGCCCAATGAGCAGTTCTTC. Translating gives CSALDRPNEQFF.

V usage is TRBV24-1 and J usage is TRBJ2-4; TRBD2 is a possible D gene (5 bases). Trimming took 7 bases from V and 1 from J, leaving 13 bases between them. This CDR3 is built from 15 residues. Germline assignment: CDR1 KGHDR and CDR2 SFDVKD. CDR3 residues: CATSQGSSAKNIQYF. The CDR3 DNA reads TGTGCCACCAGCCAAGGGAGTTCGGCCAAAAACATTCAGTACTTC.

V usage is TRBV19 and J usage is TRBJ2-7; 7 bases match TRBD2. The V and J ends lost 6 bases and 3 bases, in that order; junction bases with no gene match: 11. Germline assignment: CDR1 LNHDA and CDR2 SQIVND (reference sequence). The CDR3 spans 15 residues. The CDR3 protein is CASSAGSGTHYEQYF. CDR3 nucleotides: TGTGCCAGTAGCGCTGGCAGCGGGACTCACTACGAGCAGTACTTC.

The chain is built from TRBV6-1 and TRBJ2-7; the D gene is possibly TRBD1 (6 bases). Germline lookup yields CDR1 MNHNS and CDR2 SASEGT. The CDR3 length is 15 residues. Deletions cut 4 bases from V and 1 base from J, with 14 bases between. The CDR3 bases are TGTGCCAGCAGTGCAGACATCGGGACATCCTACGAGCAGTACTTC. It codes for CASSADIGTSYEQYF.

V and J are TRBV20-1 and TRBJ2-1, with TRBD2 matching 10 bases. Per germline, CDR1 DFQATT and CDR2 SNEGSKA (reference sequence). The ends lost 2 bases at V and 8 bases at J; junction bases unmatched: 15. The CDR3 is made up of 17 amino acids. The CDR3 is CSARIGLAGAYVYEQFF. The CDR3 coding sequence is TGCAGTGCTAGAATCGGGCTAGCGGGAGCGTATGTCTATGAGCAGTTCTTC.

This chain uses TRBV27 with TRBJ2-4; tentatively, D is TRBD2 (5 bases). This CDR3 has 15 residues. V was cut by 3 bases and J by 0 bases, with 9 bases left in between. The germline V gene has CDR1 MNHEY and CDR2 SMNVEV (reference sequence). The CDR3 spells CASSFVGLAKNIQYF. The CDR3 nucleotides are TGTGCCAGCAGTTTTGTCGGACTAGCCAAAAACATTCAGTACTTC.

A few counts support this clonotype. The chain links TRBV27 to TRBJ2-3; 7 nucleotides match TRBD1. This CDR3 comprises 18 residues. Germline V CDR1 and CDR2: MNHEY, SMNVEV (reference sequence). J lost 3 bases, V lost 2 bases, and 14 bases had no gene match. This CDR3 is CASSLVRHRGTETDTQYF. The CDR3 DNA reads TGTGCCAGCAGTTTAGTGAGACACAGGGGAACTGAAACAGATACGCAGTATTTT.

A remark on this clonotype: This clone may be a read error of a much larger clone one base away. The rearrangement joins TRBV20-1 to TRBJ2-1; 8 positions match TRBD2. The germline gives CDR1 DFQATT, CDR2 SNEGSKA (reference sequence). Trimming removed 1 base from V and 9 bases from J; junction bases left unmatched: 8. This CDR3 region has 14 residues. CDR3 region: CSARGGRTLGEQFF. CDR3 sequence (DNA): TGCAGTGCTAGAGGCGGGAGGACCCTGGGTGAGCAGTTCTTC.

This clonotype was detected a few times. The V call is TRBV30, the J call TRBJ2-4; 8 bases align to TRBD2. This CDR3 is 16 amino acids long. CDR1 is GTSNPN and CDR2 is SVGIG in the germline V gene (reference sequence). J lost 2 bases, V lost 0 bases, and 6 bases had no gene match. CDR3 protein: CAWSVGSGSTKNIQYF. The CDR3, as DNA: TGTGCCTGGAGTGTAGGCAGCGGGAGTACCAAAAACATTCAGTACTTC.

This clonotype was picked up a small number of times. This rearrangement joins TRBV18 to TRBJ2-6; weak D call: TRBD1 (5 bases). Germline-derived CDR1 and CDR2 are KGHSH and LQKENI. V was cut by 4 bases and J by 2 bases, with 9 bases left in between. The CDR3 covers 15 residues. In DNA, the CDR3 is TGTGCCAGCTCACGTCAGGGAACTGGGGCCAACGTCCTGACTTTC. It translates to CASSRQGTGANVLTF.

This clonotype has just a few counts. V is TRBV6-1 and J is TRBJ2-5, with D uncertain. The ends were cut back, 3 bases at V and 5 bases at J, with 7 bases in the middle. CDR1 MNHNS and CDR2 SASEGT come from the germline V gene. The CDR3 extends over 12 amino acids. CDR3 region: CASSDQGETQYF. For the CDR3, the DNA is TGTGCCAGCAGTGACCAAGGGGAGACCCAGTACTTC.

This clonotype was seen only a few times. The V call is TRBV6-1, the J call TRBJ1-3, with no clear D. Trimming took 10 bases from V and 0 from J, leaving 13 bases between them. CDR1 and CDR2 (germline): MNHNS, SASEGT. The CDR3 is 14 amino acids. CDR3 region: CATDRSSSGNTIYF. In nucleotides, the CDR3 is TGTGCCACCGACCGAAGTTCCTCTGGAAACACCATATATTTT.

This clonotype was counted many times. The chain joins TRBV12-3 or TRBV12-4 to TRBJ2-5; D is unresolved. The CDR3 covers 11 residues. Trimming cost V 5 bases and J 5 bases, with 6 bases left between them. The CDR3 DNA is TGTGCCAGCAGTCGGCGCGAGACCCAGTACTTC. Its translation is CASSRRETQYF.

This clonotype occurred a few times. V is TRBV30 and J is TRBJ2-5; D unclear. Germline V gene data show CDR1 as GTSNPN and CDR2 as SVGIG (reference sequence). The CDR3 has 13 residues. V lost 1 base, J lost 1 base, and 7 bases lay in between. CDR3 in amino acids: CAWSGQFQETQYF. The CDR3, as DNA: TGTGCCTGGAGTGGGCAGTTCCAAGAGACCCAGTACTTC.

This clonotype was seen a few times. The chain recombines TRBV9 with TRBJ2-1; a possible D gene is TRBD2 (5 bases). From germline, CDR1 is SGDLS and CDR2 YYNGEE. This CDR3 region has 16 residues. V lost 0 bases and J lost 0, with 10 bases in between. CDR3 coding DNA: TGTGCCAGCAGCGTAGGAGCGGAGAGCTCCTACAATGAGCAGTTCTTC. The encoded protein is CASSVGAESSYNEQFF.

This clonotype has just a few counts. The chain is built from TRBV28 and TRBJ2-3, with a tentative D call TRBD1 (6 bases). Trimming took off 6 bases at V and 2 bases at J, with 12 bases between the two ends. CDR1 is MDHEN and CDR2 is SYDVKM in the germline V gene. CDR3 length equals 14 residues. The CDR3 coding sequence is TGTGCCAGCAGCGTATACAGGGACACAGATACGCAGTATTTT. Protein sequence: CASSVYRDTDTQYF.

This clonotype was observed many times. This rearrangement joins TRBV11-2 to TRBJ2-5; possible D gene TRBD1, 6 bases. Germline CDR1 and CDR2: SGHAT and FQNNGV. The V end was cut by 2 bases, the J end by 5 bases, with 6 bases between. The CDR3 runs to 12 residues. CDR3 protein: CASSLTGETQYF. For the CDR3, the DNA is TGTGCCAGCAGCTTAACAGGGGAGACCCAGTACTTC.